Presented here are 31 T cell receptor beta chains from one specimen sequenced in a study of blood T cell repertoires in COVID-19. Generated by immunoSEQ multiplex PCR, the TCRdb table keeps only in-frame clones and is missing some. The profile shows some 270,000 clones, around nine tenths of them singletons. Sequencing was performed on peripheral blood. Receptors were obtained from a man in his forties with active or convalescent COVID-19.

The chain uses TRBV4-1 and TRBJ1-6, with D possibly TRBD1 on 5 matching bases. This CDR3 contains 15 residues. Germline V gene data show CDR1 as MGHRA and CDR2 as YSYEKL. Trimming pared 0 bases from V and 4 bases from J, leaving 7 bases between. The CDR3 is CASSQDTGYNSPLHF. The CDR3 DNA reads TGCGCCAGCAGCCAAGATACAGGTTATAATTCACCCCTCCACTTT.

The chain uses TRBV5-6 and TRBJ1-4; 9 bases agree with TRBD1. CDR1 SGHDT and CDR2 YYEEEE come from the germline V gene. The CDR3 is 16 amino acids. Trimming at V came to 4 bases and at J to 8 bases, leaving 12 bases not matched to a gene. The CDR3 nucleotides read TGTGCCAGCAGCCCACAGGGGGCGCGTAATCTAGAAAAACTGTTTTTT. This translates into CASSPQGARNLEKLFF.

The chain carries TRBV20-1 and TRBJ1-1; 7 bases are shared with TRBD1. V was clipped by 5 bases and J by 7 bases; unmatched bases: 4. The CDR3 has 11 residues. Germline CDR1 is DFQATT and CDR2 is SNEGSKA (reference sequence). CDR3 sequence: CSAGPGGEAFF. The CDR3 nucleotides read TGCAGTGCTGGACCAGGGGGTGAAGCTTTCTTT.

The chain links TRBV5-6 to TRBJ1-6; D may be TRBD1 (5 bases). V was cut by 1 base and J by 0 bases, with 14 bases left in between. The CDR3 extends over 18 amino acids. Germline V CDR1 and CDR2: SGHDT, YYEEEE. The CDR3, as DNA: TGTGCCAGCAGCTTGTACAGGCTGAGGAGCTCCTATAATTCACCCCTCCACTTT. Translated: CASSLYRLRSSYNSPLHF.

V gene TRBV14 combines with J gene TRBJ2-3, with D tentatively TRBD1 (6 bases). Germline-derived CDR1 and CDR2 are SGHDN and FVKESK. The ends were cut back, 2 bases at V and 4 bases at J, with 10 bases in the middle. CDR3 length equals 14 residues. The CDR3 spells CASSQTPGADTQYF. CDR3 DNA: TGTGCCAGCAGCCAAACCCCAGGGGCAGATACGCAGTATTTT.

The V and J genes are TRBV5-1 and TRBJ1-1, with 7 nucleotides matching TRBD1. The germline V gene encodes CDR1 SGHRS and CDR2 YFSETQ. There are 14 residues in the CDR3. V was clipped by 4 bases and J by 5 bases; unmatched bases: 8. The CDR3 spells CASSRDRVGTEAFF. In DNA form, the CDR3 reads TGCGCCAGCAGCCGCGACAGGGTAGGTACTGAAGCTTTCTTT.

The chain is built from TRBV6-6 and TRBJ1-2; possible D gene TRBD1, 6 bases. Germline assignment: CDR1 MNHNY and CDR2 SVGAGI (reference sequence). The ends were cut back, 4 bases at V and 4 bases at J, with 13 bases in the middle. The CDR3 consists of 14 residues. The CDR3 DNA follows: TGTGCCAGCAGTTCTCGGACAGAAAGCTATGGCTACACCTTC. This encodes CASSSRTESYGYTF.

The chain links TRBV6-5 to TRBJ1-3, with 7 bases aligning to TRBD1. The CDR3 contains 15 residues. Germline CDR1 is MNHEY and CDR2 is SVGAGI. V lost 9 bases and J lost 4; bases outside the gene matches: 12. The CDR3: CASMSPWTGGNTIYF. As DNA, the CDR3 is TGTGCCAGTATGTCACCCTGGACAGGAGGAAACACCATATATTTT.

The V gene is TRBV4-2, the J gene TRBJ2-3; possible D gene TRBD2, 6 bases. V lost 0 bases and J 6 bases, leaving 16 bases between the germline ends. The CDR3 extends over 16 amino acids. Germline-derived CDR1 and CDR2 are LGHNA and YNFKEQ. The DNA for the CDR3 is TGTGCCAGCAGCCAAGATGTGGGCGGGAAGGGGGATACGCAGTATTTT. It translates to CASSQDVGGKGDTQYF.

The chain employs TRBV5-5 and TRBJ2-7, with unresolved D. CDR1 is SGHKS, CDR2 YYEKEE, per germline (reference sequence). Deletions cut 2 bases from V and 2 bases from J, with 14 bases between. The CDR3 spans 15 residues. As DNA, the CDR3 is TGTGCCAGCAGCTTCCGACTCTATCCCCCCTACGAGCAGTACTTC. Its protein is CASSFRLYPPYEQYF.

This chain uses TRBV6-6 with TRBJ1-6; 8 bases are a match to TRBD1. The CDR3 totals 14 residues. CDR1 is MNHNY, CDR2 SVGAGI, per germline (reference sequence). V shed 8 bases and J 7 bases; nucleotides not matched to a gene: 7. This CDR3 reads CASDRGRGNSPLHF. The CDR3 DNA reads as TGTGCCAGCGACAGGGGCAGAGGAAATTCACCCCTCCACTTT.

This sequence joins TRBV19 and TRBJ2-7, with D perhaps matching TRBD2 (5 bases). V lost 0 bases and J lost 6, with 12 bases in between. Germline-derived CDR1 and CDR2 are LNHDA and SQIVND (reference sequence). CDR3 length: 14 amino acids. As DNA, the CDR3 is TGTGCCAGTAGTATAGAGCCCGGGGATCTCGAGCAGTACTTC. It encodes CASSIEPGDLEQYF.

V usage is TRBV2 and J usage is TRBJ2-4, with TRBD1 matching over 10 bases. Germline V gene sequence: CDR1 SNHLY, CDR2 FYNNEI. V shed 5 bases and J 7 bases; nucleotides not matched to a gene: 11. CDR3 length: 16 amino acids. The CDR3 nucleotides read TGTGCCAGCAGTAGTCCTAGGGACAGGGGCATCAACATTCAGTACTTC. This sequence encodes CASSSPRDRGINIQYF.

Regarding this clone: A clone one base away is much larger, so this may be a read error. This chain connects TRBV7-6 to TRBJ2-7; tentatively, D is TRBD2 (6 bases). The V and J ends lost 5 bases and 4 bases respectively, with 9 bases between them. This CDR3 comprises 12 residues. Germline CDR1 reads SGHVS; CDR2 reads FNYEAQ. CDR3 amino acids: CASSPGDYEQYF. CDR3 DNA sequence: TGTGCCAGCAGCCCGGGAGATTACGAGCAGTACTTC.

The genes are TRBV7-9 and TRBJ2-1; TRBD2 matches 7 bases. Germline V gene sequence: CDR1 SEHNR, CDR2 FQNEAQ (reference sequence). This CDR3 has 14 residues. V was clipped by 4 bases and J by 3 bases; unmatched bases: 3. The CDR3 loop reads CASSYSGFYNEQFF. In nucleotides, the CDR3 is TGTGCCAGCAGCTATAGCGGGTTCTACAATGAGCAGTTCTTC.

This chain connects TRBV27 to TRBJ2-1, with 8 positions matching TRBD2. This CDR3 contains 14 residues. V lost 1 base, J lost 10 bases, and 6 bases stayed unmatched. The germline V gene has CDR1 MNHEY and CDR2 SMNVEV (reference sequence). This CDR3 is CASSLYRGGGEQFF. The CDR3 DNA follows: TGTGCCAGCAGTTTATACCGGGGGGGCGGGGAGCAGTTCTTC.

The rearrangement joins TRBV14 to TRBJ1-1; D gene unclear. V lost 0 bases to trimming and J lost 9 bases, with 11 bases between them. Germline CDR1 and CDR2: SGHDN and FVKESK. CDR3 length: 13 amino acids. The CDR3 DNA reads as TGTGCCAGCAGCCAAGATCGAGGAGCTAAAGCTTTCTTT. Amino acid sequence: CASSQDRGAKAFF.

This rearrangement joins TRBV5-4 to TRBJ2-2; 9 bases agree with TRBD1. Looked up from germline, CDR1 is SGHNT and CDR2 is YYREEE (reference sequence). This CDR3 comprises 14 residues. Germline trimming cut 3 bases from V and 3 bases from J; bases unmatched to any gene: 0. Here the CDR3 DNA reads TGTGCCAGCAGCTGGACAGGGGACACCGGGGAGCTGTTTTTT. Its protein product is CASSWTGDTGELFF.

The V call is TRBV10-3, the J call TRBJ1-1; D uncertain. The germline CDR1 and CDR2 sequences are ENHRY and SYGVKD. V was cut by 9 bases and J by 0 bases, with 14 bases left in between. This CDR3 is 14 amino acids long. In DNA form, the CDR3 reads TGTGCCATTTCAAGGGCGGGAATGAACACTGAAGCTTTCTTT. Translating it yields CAISRAGMNTEAFF.

The rearrangement uses TRBV7-9 and TRBJ1-1, with D possibly TRBD1 on 5 matching bases. Germline V CDR1 and CDR2: SEHNR, FQNEAQ (reference sequence). V lost 7 bases and J 4 bases, leaving 19 bases between the germline ends. This CDR3 is built from 15 residues. The CDR3 DNA sequence: TGTGCCAGCACCCCAGGGTGGGGAATAAGCACTGAAGCTTTCTTT. This sequence encodes CASTPGWGISTEAFF.

This chain joins TRBV6-5 and TRBJ2-2, with a tentative D call TRBD2 (6 bases). V was pared by 7 bases and J by 1 base, with 10 bases between. CDR1 is MNHEY and CDR2 is SVGAGI in the germline V gene. This CDR3 region has 14 residues. Here the CDR3 DNA reads TGTGCCAGCACGGGACTGATGAACACCGGGGAGCTGTTTTTT. Its translation is CASTGLMNTGELFF.

The rearrangement joins TRBV29-1 to TRBJ2-7, with TRBD2 matching 8 bases. The CDR3 loop spans 13 amino acids. CDR1 SQVTM and CDR2 ANQGSEA come from the germline V gene. V gave up 6 bases and J gave up 3 bases; unmatched junction bases: 7. The CDR3 sequence is CSVLSGRHYEQYF. As DNA, the CDR3 is TGCAGCGTGTTAAGCGGGAGACACTACGAGCAGTACTTC.

CDR3 loop: CSVGTPSSYEQYF. In DNA, the CDR3 is TGCAGCGTTGGAACCCCGAGCTCCTACGAGCAGTACTTC. V gene TRBV29-1 combines with J gene TRBJ2-7; D is unclear. V was pared by 4 bases and J by 0 bases, with 10 bases between. The CDR3 runs 13 residues. Germline V lookup: CDR1 SQVTM, CDR2 ANQGSEA.

In DNA, the CDR3 is TGTGCCAGCAGTTCGACAGGGGGGGCCTCACCCCTCCACTTT. It encodes CASSSTGGASPLHF. The chain is built from TRBV6-6 and TRBJ1-6; 9 bases match TRBD1. The germline V gene encodes CDR1 MNHNY and CDR2 SVGAGI (reference sequence). CDR3 length: 14 residues. The J segment lost 10 bases and the V segment lost 4 bases, leaving 5 bases of the junction unmatched.

The rearrangement uses TRBV25-1 and TRBJ1-1, with 10 bases aligning to TRBD1. CDR1 is MGHDK and CDR2 is SYGVNS in the germline V gene. After removal of 4 bases from V and 4 bases from J, the junction contained 3 bases not matched to a gene. This CDR3 has 14 amino acids. The CDR3 coding sequence is TGTGCCAGCAGTGGGTGGGACAGGGGCACTGAAGCTTTCTTT. Its protein product is CASSGWDRGTEAFF.

CDR3 region: CASSPGQGGTGELFF. The CDR3 region has the DNA TGTGCCAGCAGTCCGGGGCAGGGGGGTACCGGGGAGCTGTTTTTT. V gene TRBV7-6 combines with J gene TRBJ2-2, with D possibly being TRBD1 (7 bases). V was shortened by 6 bases and J by 5 bases, with 16 bases between the two germline ends. The CDR3 totals 15 residues. The germline CDR1 and CDR2 sequences are SGHVS and FNYEAQ.

The chain employs TRBV24-1 and TRBJ2-2; 7 bases fit TRBD1. Unmatched junction bases numbered 4, after V lost 4 bases and J lost 6 bases. Germline values: CDR1 KGHDR, CDR2 SFDVKD. The CDR3 sequence is 14 residues long. The CDR3 coding sequence is TGTGCCACCAGTGACGACAGGGTCCCCGGGGAGCTGTTTTTT. This codes for CATSDDRVPGELFF.

The chain has TRBV25-1 and TRBJ2-2; D is possibly TRBD1 (5 bases). The length of the CDR3 is 14 residues. Germline values: CDR1 MGHDK, CDR2 SYGVNS. The V end lost 4 bases, the J end lost 3 bases, and 9 bases lay between the germline ends. CDR3 sequence: CASSAPRDTGELFF. CDR3 nucleotides: TGTGCCAGCAGTGCCCCCAGGGACACCGGGGAGCTGTTTTTT. Supplemented by reference TRBV25-1 and TRBJ2-2, the full variable domain reads EADIYQTPRYLVIGTGKKITLECSQTMGHDKMYWYQQDPGMELHLIHYSYGVNSTEKGDLSSESTVSRIRTEHFPLTLESARPSHTSQYLCASSAPRDTGELFFGEGSRLTVL.

Comment on this clone: Other DNA sequences within the sample encode an identical CDR3. This chain connects TRBV30 to TRBJ1-5, with TRBD1 as a possible D gene (5 bases). CDR1 is GTSNPN, CDR2 SVGIG, per germline (reference sequence). V shed 4 bases and J shed 4 bases, with 11 bases lying between them. The CDR3 runs 13 residues. CDR3 nucleotide sequence: TGTGCCTGGACTCAGGGTGGGAATCAGCCCCAGCATTTT. It translates to CAWTQGGNQPQHF. The variable domain in full, completed from reference TRBV30 and TRBJ1-5, reads SQTIHQWPATLVQPVGSPLSLECTVEGTSNPNLYWYRQAAGRGLQLLFYSVGIGQISSEVPQNLSASRPQDRQFILSSKKLLLSDSGFYLCAWTQGGNQPQHFGDGTRLSIL.

The chain links TRBV4-1 to TRBJ1-2, with 12 bases that match TRBD1. This CDR3 region has 17 residues. With 4 bases clipped from V and 8 bases from J, the junction kept 14 bases outside the gene matches. The germline gives CDR1 MGHRA, CDR2 YSYEKL. Here the CDR3 DNA reads TGCGCCAGCAGCCCCACGGGACAGGGGGCGCAGCGTCCCGGCTACACCTTC. As protein: CASSPTGQGAQRPGYTF.

The genes are TRBV10-3 and TRBJ2-5; TRBD1 is a possible D gene (5 bases). V dropped 2 bases and J dropped 5 bases, with 9 bases sitting between them. The CDR3 is 13 residues long. The germline gives CDR1 ENHRY, CDR2 SYGVKD. In nucleotides, the CDR3 is TGTGCCATCAGTGAGCGGGCAGGGGAGACCCAGTACTTC. Amino acid sequence: CAISERAGETQYF.